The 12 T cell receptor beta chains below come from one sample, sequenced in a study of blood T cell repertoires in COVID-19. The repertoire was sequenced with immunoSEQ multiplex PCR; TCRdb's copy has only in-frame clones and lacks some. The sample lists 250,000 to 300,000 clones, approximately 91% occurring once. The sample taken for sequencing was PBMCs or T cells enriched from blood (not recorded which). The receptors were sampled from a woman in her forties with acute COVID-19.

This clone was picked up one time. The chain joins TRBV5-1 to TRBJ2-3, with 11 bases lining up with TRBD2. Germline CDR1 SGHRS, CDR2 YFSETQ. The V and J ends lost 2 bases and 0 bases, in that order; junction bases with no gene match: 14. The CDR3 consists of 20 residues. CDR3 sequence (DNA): TGCGCCAGCAGCTTCTCAACTAGCGGGAGCGGATCAAAAAGCACAGATACGCAGTATTTT. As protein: CASSFSTSGSGSKSTDTQYF.

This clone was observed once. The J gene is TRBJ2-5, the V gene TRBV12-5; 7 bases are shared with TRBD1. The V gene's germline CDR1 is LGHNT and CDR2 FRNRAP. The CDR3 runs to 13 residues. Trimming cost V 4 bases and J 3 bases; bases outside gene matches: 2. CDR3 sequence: CASGSTGEETQYF. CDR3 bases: TGTGCTAGTGGTTCAACAGGGGAAGAGACCCAGTACTTC.

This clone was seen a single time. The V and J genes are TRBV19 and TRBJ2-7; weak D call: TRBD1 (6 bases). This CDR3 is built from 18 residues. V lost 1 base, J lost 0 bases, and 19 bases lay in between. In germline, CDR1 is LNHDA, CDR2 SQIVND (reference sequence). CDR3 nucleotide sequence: TGTGCCAGTAGTATAGGTGCCCCGATGACAGGAAACTCCTACGAGCAGTACTTC. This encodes CASSIGAPMTGNSYEQYF.

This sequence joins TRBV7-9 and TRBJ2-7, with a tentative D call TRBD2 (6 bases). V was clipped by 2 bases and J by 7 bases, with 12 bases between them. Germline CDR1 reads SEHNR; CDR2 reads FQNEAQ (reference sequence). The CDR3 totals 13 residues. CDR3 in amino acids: CASSLSVSGEQYF. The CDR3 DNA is TGTGCCAGCAGCTTAAGTGTCAGCGGGGAGCAGTACTTC.

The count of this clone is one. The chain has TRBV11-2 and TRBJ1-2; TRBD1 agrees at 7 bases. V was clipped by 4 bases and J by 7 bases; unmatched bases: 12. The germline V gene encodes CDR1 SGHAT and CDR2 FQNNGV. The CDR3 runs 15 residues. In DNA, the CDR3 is TGTGCCAGCAGCTCCGGGGCAGGGGGGTTGAGTGGCTACACCTTC. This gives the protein CASSSGAGGLSGYTF. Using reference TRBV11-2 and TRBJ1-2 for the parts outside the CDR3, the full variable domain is EAGVAQSPRYKIIEKRQSVAFWCNPISGHATLYWYQQILGQGPKLLIQFQNNGVVDDSQLPKDRFSAERLKGVDSTLKIQPAKLEDSAVYLCASSSGAGGLSGYTFGSGTRLTVV.

The CDR3 DNA is TGTGCCAGCAGGCTAGCGGGAGGGCAGGAGCAGTTCTTC. Protein sequence: CASRLAGGQEQFF. The chain couples TRBV7-9 to TRBJ2-1; 12 bases match TRBD2. CDR1 SEHNR and CDR2 FQNEAQ come from the germline V gene (reference sequence). The CDR3 sequence is 13 residues long. The junction had 4 bases not matched to a gene; V was cut back by 6 bases and J by 10 bases.

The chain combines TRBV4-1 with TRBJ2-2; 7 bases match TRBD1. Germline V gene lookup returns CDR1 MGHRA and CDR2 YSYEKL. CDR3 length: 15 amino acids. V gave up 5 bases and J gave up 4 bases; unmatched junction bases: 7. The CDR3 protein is CASSTSTGSTGELFF. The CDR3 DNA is TGCGCCAGCAGCACCTCGACAGGGTCCACCGGGGAGCTGTTTTTT.

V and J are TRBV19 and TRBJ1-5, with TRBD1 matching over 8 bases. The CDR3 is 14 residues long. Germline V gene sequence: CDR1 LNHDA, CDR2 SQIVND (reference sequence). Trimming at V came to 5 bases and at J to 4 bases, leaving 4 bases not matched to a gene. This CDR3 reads CASSARDRNQPQHF. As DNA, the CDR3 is TGTGCCAGTAGTGCCCGGGACAGGAATCAGCCCCAGCATTTT.

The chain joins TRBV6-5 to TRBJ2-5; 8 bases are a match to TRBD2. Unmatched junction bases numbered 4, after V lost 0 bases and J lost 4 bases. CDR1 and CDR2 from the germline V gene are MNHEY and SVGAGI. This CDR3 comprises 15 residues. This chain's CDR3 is CASSYSQAGAETQYF. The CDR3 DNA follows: TGTGCCAGCAGTTACTCCCAAGCGGGAGCAGAGACCCAGTACTTC.

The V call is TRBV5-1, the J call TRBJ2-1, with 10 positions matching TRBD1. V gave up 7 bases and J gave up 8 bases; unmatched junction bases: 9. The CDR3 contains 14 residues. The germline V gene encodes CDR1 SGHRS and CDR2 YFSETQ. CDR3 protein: CASGTGVSTDEQFF. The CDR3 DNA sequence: TGCGCCAGCGGGACAGGGGTCAGCACCGATGAGCAGTTCTTC.

Here the CDR3 DNA reads TGTGCCAGCAGCCCAGTAGCGGGGGGGGCCTACGAGCAGTACTTC. It specifies CASSPVAGGAYEQYF. The V and J genes are TRBV7-2 and TRBJ2-7; 11 bases are shared with TRBD2. CDR1 is SGHTA and CDR2 is FQGNSA in the germline V gene. With 5 bases clipped from V and 2 bases from J, the junction kept 5 bases outside the gene matches. This CDR3 has 15 residues.

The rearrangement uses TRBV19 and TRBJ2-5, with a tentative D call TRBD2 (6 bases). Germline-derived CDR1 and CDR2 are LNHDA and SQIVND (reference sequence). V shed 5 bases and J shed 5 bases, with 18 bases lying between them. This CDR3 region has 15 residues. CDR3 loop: CASSVGRGIGETQYF. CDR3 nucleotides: TGTGCCAGTAGTGTGGGACGCGGGATTGGGGAGACCCAGTACTTC.